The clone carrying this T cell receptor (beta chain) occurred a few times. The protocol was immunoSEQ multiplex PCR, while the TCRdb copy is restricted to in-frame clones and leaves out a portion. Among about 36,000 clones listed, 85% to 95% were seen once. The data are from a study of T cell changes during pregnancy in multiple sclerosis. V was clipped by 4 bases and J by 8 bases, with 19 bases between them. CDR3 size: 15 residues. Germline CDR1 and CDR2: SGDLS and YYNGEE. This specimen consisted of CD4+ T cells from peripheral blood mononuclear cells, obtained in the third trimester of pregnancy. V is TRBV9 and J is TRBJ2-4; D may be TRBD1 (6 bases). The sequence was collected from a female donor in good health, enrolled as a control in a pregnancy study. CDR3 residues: CASSSSARAGDIQYF. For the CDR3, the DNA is TGTGCCAGCAGCTCCTCGGCCAGGGCAGGGGACATTCAGTACTTC.